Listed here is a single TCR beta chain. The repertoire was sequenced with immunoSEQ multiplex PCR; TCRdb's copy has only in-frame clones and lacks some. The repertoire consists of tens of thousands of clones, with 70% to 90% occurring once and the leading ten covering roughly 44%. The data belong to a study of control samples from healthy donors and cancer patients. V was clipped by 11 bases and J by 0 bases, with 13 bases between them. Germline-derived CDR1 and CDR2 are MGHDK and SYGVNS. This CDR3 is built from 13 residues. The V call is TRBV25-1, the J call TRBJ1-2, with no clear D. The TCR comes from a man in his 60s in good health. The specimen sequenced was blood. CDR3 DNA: TGTGCCTACCCATTCGGCTCTAACTATGGCTACACCTTC. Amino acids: CAYPFGSNYGYTF.